The following is a T cell receptor (beta chain) sequence with its context. This sample was taken from a study of blood T cell repertoires in COVID-19. Study-level information: There were acute and convalescent COVID-19 samples, and they came from the United States, Italy and Spain. Nucleic acid was either cDNA or gDNA, and it came from T cells, B-cell-depleted T cells, or PBMCs.

In the authors' workflow: It was from reference gene primer amplification that nucleated cell counts were estimated. Assay: immunoSEQ multiplex PCR; the TCRdb copy retains only in-frame clones and omits some. V, J and clone size derive from that table, while D and trimming were established from the DNA sequence. In the table there are tens of thousands of clones, about 83% of which are singletons. Sample: peripheral blood. The clonotype was recovered from a man between 65 and 80 years old with acute or convalescent COVID-19.

The CDR3 protein is CASSTLGEVHNEQFF. The CDR3 bases are TGTGCCAGTAGTACTCTGGGAGAAGTCCACAATGAGCAGTTCTTC. The rearrangement joins TRBV19 to TRBJ2-1; a weak D match, TRBD2 (5 bases). The germline V and J ends were trimmed by 4 bases and 5 bases, with 15 bases remaining between them. Germline CDR1 and CDR2: LNHDA and SQIVND (reference sequence). The CDR3 consists of 15 residues.